These T cell receptor beta chains were read from a single sample in a study of HIV-infected patients and healthy controls. TCRdb fed the 5' RACE reads into MiXCR, producing one record per CDR3 protein. The table includes about 7,800 distinct CDR3 sequences, 5.5% to 7% detected once. The input for sequencing was blood, taken before antiretroviral therapy. These receptors originate from an adult with HIV infection. Both conserved end residues are part of each CDR3. Fields, in order: D gene, V gene, J gene, clone size, CDR3 protein, CDR3 DNA. The D gene is left open where the match is weak. The size field is filled for only some rows; it gives once, few, many or a size class.

D gene: NA; V gene: TRBV6-5; J gene: TRBJ2-1; clone size: NA; CDR3 protein: CASSYGEGYEQFF; CDR3 DNA: TGTGCCAGCAGTTACGGGGAAGGCTATGAGCAGTTCTTC
D gene: NA; V gene: TRBV5-5; J gene: TRBJ1-2; clone size: many; CDR3 protein: CASSLAAGKNYGYTF; CDR3 DNA: TGTGCCAGCAGCTTGGCGGCAGGGAAGAACTATGGCTACACCTTC
D gene: NA; V gene: TRBV13; J gene: TRBJ2-3; clone size: few; CDR3 protein: CASSLIYTDTQYF; CDR3 DNA: TGTGCCAGCAGCTTAATCTACACAGATACGCAGTATTTT
D gene: TRBD2; V gene: TRBV11-1; J gene: TRBJ2-1; clone size: many; CDR3 protein: CASSPQTSGGASEQFF; CDR3 DNA: TGTGCCAGCAGCCCACAGACTAGCGGGGGGGCCTCCGAGCAGTTCTTC
D gene: NA; V gene: TRBV6-2/TRBV6-3; J gene: TRBJ2-6; clone size: medium-sized; CDR3 protein: CASSPTVRNGANVLTF; CDR3 DNA: TGTGCCAGCAGTCCCACCGTCCGTAATGGGGCCAACGTCCTGACTTTC
D gene: TRBD1; V gene: TRBV9; J gene: TRBJ2-7; clone size: NA; CDR3 protein: CASSPTDRAYEQYF; CDR3 DNA: TGTGCCAGCAGCCCCACGGACAGGGCCTACGAGCAGTACTTC
D gene: TRBD1; V gene: TRBV7-3; J gene: TRBJ2-2; clone size: medium-sized; CDR3 protein: CASSPGQGRTGELFF; CDR3 DNA: TGTGCCAGCAGCCCGGGACAGGGTCGGACCGGGGAGCTGTTTTTT
D gene: NA; V gene: TRBV27; J gene: TRBJ2-2; clone size: many; CDR3 protein: CASSPMGGNTGELFF; CDR3 DNA: TGTGCCAGCAGTCCCATGGGGGGGAACACCGGGGAGCTGTTTTTT
D gene: NA; V gene: TRBV6-2/TRBV6-3; J gene: TRBJ1-1; clone size: NA; CDR3 protein: CASSYRTRGTEAFF; CDR3 DNA: TGTGCCAGCAGTTACCGTACGAGGGGGACTGAAGCTTTCTTT
D gene: NA; V gene: TRBV6-5; J gene: TRBJ2-5; clone size: many; CDR3 protein: CASSSRLGGQETQYF; CDR3 DNA: TGTGCCAGCAGTTCCCGACTAGGGGGGCAAGAGACCCAGTACTTC
D gene: NA; V gene: TRBV3-1; J gene: TRBJ1-5; clone size: many; CDR3 protein: CASSPAAGPGQPQHF; CDR3 DNA: TGTGCCAGCAGCCCCGCGGCAGGGCCAGGGCAGCCCCAGCATTTT
D gene: NA; V gene: TRBV18; J gene: TRBJ2-6; clone size: many; CDR3 protein: CASSGRTGANVLTF; CDR3 DNA: TGTGCCAGCTCCGGCAGAACAGGGGCCAACGTCCTGACTTTC
D gene: NA; V gene: TRBV2; J gene: TRBJ1-5; clone size: many; CDR3 protein: CASSSGTYDQPQHF; CDR3 DNA: TGTGCCAGCAGTTCCGGGACTTATGATCAGCCCCAGCATTTT
D gene: TRBD1; V gene: TRBV27; J gene: TRBJ1-2; clone size: medium-sized; CDR3 protein: CASSWGQGRRGYTF; CDR3 DNA: TGTGCCAGCAGTTGGGGACAGGGGAGGCGCGGCTACACCTTC
D gene: NA; V gene: TRBV5-8; J gene: TRBJ1-5; clone size: medium-sized; CDR3 protein: CASSLGTRGNQPQHF; CDR3 DNA: TGTGCCAGCAGCTTGGGTACCAGGGGCAATCAGCCCCAGCATTTT
D gene: TRBD2; V gene: TRBV19; J gene: TRBJ2-1; clone size: medium-sized; CDR3 protein: CASSTGLEGIQFF; CDR3 DNA: TGTGCCAGTAGTACCGGACTAGAAGGTATTCAGTTCTTC
D gene: NA; V gene: TRBV18; J gene: TRBJ2-1; clone size: NA; CDR3 protein: CASHVGGSNEQFF; CDR3 DNA: TGTGCCAGCCATGTCGGGGGTAGCAATGAGCAGTTCTTC
D gene: TRBD1; V gene: TRBV6-2/TRBV6-3; J gene: TRBJ1-1; clone size: medium-sized; CDR3 protein: CASSRQGGTEAFF; CDR3 DNA: TGTGCCAGCAGCCGACAGGGCGGCACTGAAGCTTTCTTT
D gene: NA; V gene: TRBV5-4; J gene: TRBJ2-1; clone size: many; CDR3 protein: CASSRSGAGEQFF; CDR3 DNA: TGTGCCAGCAGTAGGTCGGGGGCAGGTGAGCAGTTCTTC
D gene: TRBD1; V gene: TRBV6-2/TRBV6-3; J gene: TRBJ1-1; clone size: NA; CDR3 protein: CASSLTGGWTEAFF; CDR3 DNA: TGTGCCAGCAGTTTGACAGGGGGCTGGACTGAAGCTTTCTTT
D gene: NA; V gene: TRBV28; J gene: TRBJ2-2; clone size: many; CDR3 protein: CASTELTGELFF; CDR3 DNA: TGTGCCAGCACGGAGCTCACCGGGGAGCTGTTTTTT
D gene: NA; V gene: TRBV6-5; J gene: TRBJ2-3; clone size: few; CDR3 protein: CASSQPGLSTDTQYF; CDR3 DNA: TGTGCCAGCAGTCAGCCTGGACTTAGCACAGATACGCAGTATTTT
D gene: NA; V gene: TRBV6-1; J gene: TRBJ1-5; clone size: few; CDR3 protein: CASSEAGDSNQPQHF; CDR3 DNA: TGTGCCAGCAGTGAAGCAGGAGATAGCAATCAGCCCCAGCATTTT
D gene: NA; V gene: TRBV27; J gene: TRBJ2-1; clone size: large; CDR3 protein: CASSSRLRYNEQFF; CDR3 DNA: TGTGCCAGCAGTTCGCGGTTGAGGTACAATGAGCAGTTCTTC
D gene: NA; V gene: TRBV6-2/TRBV6-3; J gene: TRBJ2-7; clone size: medium-sized; CDR3 protein: CASSHPAGPSYEQYF; CDR3 DNA: TGTGCCAGCAGTCACCCCGCCGGGCCGAGCTACGAGCAGTACTTC
D gene: TRBD1; V gene: TRBV7-6; J gene: TRBJ2-5; clone size: medium-sized; CDR3 protein: CASSPRQGETQYF; CDR3 DNA: TGTGCCAGCAGCCCCCGACAGGGAGAGACCCAGTACTTC
D gene: NA; V gene: TRBV5-1; J gene: TRBJ1-1; clone size: few; CDR3 protein: CASSTLPGGSNTEAFF; CDR3 DNA: TGCGCCAGCAGCACGCTCCCCGGGGGGTCGAACACTGAAGCTTTCTTT
D gene: NA; V gene: TRBV20-1; J gene: TRBJ2-3; clone size: many; CDR3 protein: CSARDYDTQYF; CDR3 DNA: TGCAGTGCTAGAGATTACGATACGCAGTATTTT
D gene: TRBD1; V gene: TRBV29-1; J gene: TRBJ2-5; clone size: large; CDR3 protein: CSGESGQYQETQYF; CDR3 DNA: TGCAGCGGAGAATCGGGACAGTACCAAGAGACCCAGTACTTC
D gene: TRBD2; V gene: TRBV4-1; J gene: TRBJ2-4; clone size: medium-sized; CDR3 protein: CASSQEGLAGNKNIQYF; CDR3 DNA: TGCGCCAGCAGCCAAGAGGGGTTAGCGGGCAATAAAAACATTCAGTACTTC
D gene: TRBD1; V gene: TRBV20-1; J gene: TRBJ2-7; clone size: many; CDR3 protein: CSARRQGAISYEQYF; CDR3 DNA: TGCAGTGCTAGAAGACAGGGGGCTATCTCCTACGAGCAGTACTTC
D gene: TRBD1; V gene: TRBV6-5; J gene: TRBJ2-5; clone size: many; CDR3 protein: CASRRLRDRGQETQYF; CDR3 DNA: TGTGCCAGCAGAAGGCTCCGGGACAGGGGCCAAGAGACCCAGTACTTC
D gene: TRBD1; V gene: TRBV4-2; J gene: TRBJ2-7; clone size: many; CDR3 protein: CASSQDGTGTYEQYF; CDR3 DNA: TGTGCCAGCAGCCAAGACGGGACAGGGACCTACGAGCAGTACTTC
D gene: NA; V gene: TRBV5-6; J gene: TRBJ1-1; clone size: many; CDR3 protein: CASSSDMNTEAFF; CDR3 DNA: TGTGCCAGCAGCTCGGACATGAACACTGAAGCTTTCTTT
D gene: NA; V gene: TRBV6-2/TRBV6-3; J gene: TRBJ2-7; clone size: many; CDR3 protein: CASNRLGIQYEQYF; CDR3 DNA: TGTGCCAGCAACCGACTGGGTATTCAGTACGAGCAGTACTTC
D gene: NA; V gene: TRBV7-2; J gene: TRBJ2-1; clone size: medium-sized; CDR3 protein: CASSLSWAEQFF; CDR3 DNA: TGTGCCAGCAGCTTGTCGTGGGCTGAGCAGTTCTTC
D gene: NA; V gene: TRBV3-1; J gene: TRBJ2-5; clone size: NA; CDR3 protein: CASSQAASQETQYF; CDR3 DNA: TGTGCCAGCAGCCAAGCGGCAAGCCAAGAGACCCAGTACTTC
D gene: TRBD2; V gene: TRBV13; J gene: TRBJ2-7; clone size: medium-sized; CDR3 protein: CASSLGTSGGYEQYF; CDR3 DNA: TGTGCCAGCAGCTTAGGGACTAGCGGGGGCTACGAGCAGTACTTC
D gene: TRBD2; V gene: TRBV29-1; J gene: TRBJ2-3; clone size: many; CDR3 protein: CSVDSTSGGPTDTQYF; CDR3 DNA: TGCAGCGTTGACTCCACTAGCGGGGGTCCCACAGATACGCAGTATTTT
D gene: NA; V gene: TRBV2; J gene: TRBJ1-1; clone size: medium-sized; CDR3 protein: CASKIDSRGGTEAFF; CDR3 DNA: TGTGCCAGCAAAATCGACAGTCGGGGCGGCACTGAAGCTTTCTTT
D gene: NA; V gene: TRBV2; J gene: TRBJ1-4; clone size: many; CDR3 protein: CASSGTAGYEKLFF; CDR3 DNA: TGTGCCAGCAGTGGGACTGCAGGGTACGAAAAACTGTTTTTT
D gene: NA; V gene: TRBV5-1; J gene: TRBJ2-1; clone size: medium-sized; CDR3 protein: CASSLEPSLAVGNEQFF; CDR3 DNA: TGCGCCAGCAGCTTGGAACCTTCCTTGGCGGTCGGGAATGAGCAGTTCTTC